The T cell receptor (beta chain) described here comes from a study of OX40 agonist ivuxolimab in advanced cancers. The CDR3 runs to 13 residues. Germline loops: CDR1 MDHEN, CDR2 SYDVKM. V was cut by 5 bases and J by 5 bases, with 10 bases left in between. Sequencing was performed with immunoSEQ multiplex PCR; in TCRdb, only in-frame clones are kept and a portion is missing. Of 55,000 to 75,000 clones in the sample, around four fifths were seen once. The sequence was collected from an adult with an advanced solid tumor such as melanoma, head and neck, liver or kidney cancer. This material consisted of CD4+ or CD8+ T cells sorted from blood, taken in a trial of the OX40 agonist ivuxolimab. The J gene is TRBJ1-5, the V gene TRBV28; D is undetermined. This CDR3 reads CASSRPIDQPQHF. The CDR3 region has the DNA TGTGCCAGCAGTCGACCCATAGATCAGCCCCAGCATTTT.